This T cell receptor beta chain emerged from a study of cytomegalovirus exposure and HLA in healthy donors. Regarding the study as a whole: Some public TCRs appeared in many individuals, while most sequences were rare.

V dropped 4 bases and J dropped 1; count of bases not matched to a gene: 10. The CDR3 length is 17 residues. The germline CDR1 and CDR2 sequences are PRHDT and FYEKMQ (reference sequence). With regard to this clone: Its antigen is currently unknown.

60 Vbeta and 13 Jbeta primers were used in PCR. The protocol was immunoSEQ multiplex PCR, while the TCRdb copy is restricted to in-frame clones and leaves out a portion. This table has around 170,000 clones, about 85% appearing once. This sequence was found in a man aged 50 to 60 in good health and CMV-seronegative. This rearrangement joins TRBV13 to TRBJ2-3; 8 bases map to TRBD2. Input material: PBMCs. The CDR3 sequence: CASSSRSREGGTDTQYF. The CDR3, as DNA: TGTGCCAGCAGCTCCAGGTCCCGGGAGGGAGGCACAGATACGCAGTATTTT. The entire variable domain, with the rest obtained from reference TRBV13 and TRBJ2-3, is as follows: AAGVIQSPRHLIKEKRETATLKCYPIPRHDTVYWYQQGPGQDPQFLISFYEKMQSDKGSIPDRFSAQQFSDYHSELNMSSLELGDSALYFCASSSRSREGGTDTQYFGPGTRLTVL.